The rows below give T cell receptor beta chains drawn from one sample of a study of CD8 T cells in ankylosing spondylitis. From the 5' RACE reads, TCRdb called clonotypes with MiXCR, one entry per CDR3 protein. The table includes roughly 150,000 distinct CDR3 sequences, roughly a third detected once. Sequencing was done on a sample of synovial fluid, either unsorted or a sorted T cell fraction (not recorded which). These receptors came from a male donor with ankylosing spondylitis. Both conserved end residues are part of each CDR3. A D gene is named only where the DNA matches it firmly. Size is stated for part of the rows, as once, few or many counts, or as a class when the clone is expanded.

CDR3nt: TGTGCCAGCAGAGCCGGGACAGCTAATGAAAAACTGTTTTTT
CDR3aa: CASRAGTANEKLFF
j_gene: TRBJ1-4
abundance: NA
v_gene: TRBV2
d_gene: TRBD1

CDR3nt: TGTGCCAGCAGCATCGGACTAGCGGGAGGAGCAGATACGCAGTATTTT
CDR3aa: CASSIGLAGGADTQYF
j_gene: TRBJ2-3
abundance: NA
v_gene: TRBV2
d_gene: TRBD2

CDR3nt: TGTGCCAGCAGCTTGGTCGGGACTAGCACCAATGAGCAGTTCTTC
CDR3aa: CASSLVGTSTNEQFF
j_gene: TRBJ2-1
abundance: NA
v_gene: TRBV5-5
d_gene: TRBD2

CDR3nt: TGTGCCAGCAGTTTTAATTCGATAAGGGGGCGGGTCCCAAGCACAGATACGCAGTATTTT
CDR3aa: CASSFNSIRGRVPSTDTQYF
j_gene: TRBJ2-3
abundance: NA
v_gene: TRBV28
d_gene: TRBD1

CDR3nt: TGCAGTGCTAGAGATGGGCGGTCCAGGACGGAAATGAACACTGAAGCTTTCTTT
CDR3aa: CSARDGRSRTEMNTEAFF
j_gene: TRBJ1-1
abundance: NA
v_gene: TRBV20-1
d_gene: NA

CDR3nt: TGTGCCAGCAGCCCACTTGGGGGTGGTGAAGCTTTCTTT
CDR3aa: CASSPLGGGEAFF
j_gene: TRBJ1-1
abundance: NA
v_gene: TRBV3-1
d_gene: NA

CDR3nt: TGCAGTGCTAGAAACCCCGGGAGGGGGGTCTACAATGAGCAGTTCTTC
CDR3aa: CSARNPGRGVYNEQFF
j_gene: TRBJ2-1
abundance: medium-sized
v_gene: TRBV20-1
d_gene: TRBD2

CDR3nt: TGCAGTGCCCGACACGCGCAGCGGGAGGTTTTGGAGACCCAGTACTTC
CDR3aa: CSARHAQREVLETQYF
j_gene: TRBJ2-5
abundance: many
v_gene: TRBV20-1
d_gene: TRBD2

CDR3nt: TGCGCCAGCAGCCAAGCCCGACGGGTGAATTCACCCCTCCACTTT
CDR3aa: CASSQARRVNSPLHF
j_gene: TRBJ1-6
abundance: NA
v_gene: TRBV4-1
d_gene: NA

CDR3nt: TGTGCCAGCAGTGGGGGACAGGGTGGGGAGCAGTTCTTC
CDR3aa: CASSGGQGGEQFF
j_gene: TRBJ2-1
abundance: many
v_gene: TRBV2
d_gene: TRBD1

CDR3nt: TGTGCCAGCGGGGTACAAAAGACAGATACGCAGTATTTT
CDR3aa: CASGVQKTDTQYF
j_gene: TRBJ2-3
abundance: NA
v_gene: TRBV7-2
d_gene: NA

CDR3nt: TGTGCCAGCAGTTACTCGGGGAGCGGAACTTACGAGCAGTACTTC
CDR3aa: CASSYSGSGTYEQYF
j_gene: TRBJ2-7
abundance: few
v_gene: TRBV6-2/TRBV6-3
d_gene: NA

CDR3nt: TGCAGTGCTAGAGTTGGACAGGGTGGTTCACCCCTCCACTTT
CDR3aa: CSARVGQGGSPLHF
j_gene: TRBJ1-6
abundance: NA
v_gene: TRBV20-1
d_gene: TRBD1

CDR3nt: TGTGCCAGCAGCCAACGGGTCGGGAGTGAAGAGCAGTACTTC
CDR3aa: CASSQRVGSEEQYF
j_gene: TRBJ2-7
abundance: NA
v_gene: TRBV4-2
d_gene: NA

CDR3nt: TGTGCCAGCAGCGTAGGAAGCCTAGCGGGAGAGCAGTACTTC
CDR3aa: CASSVGSLAGEQYF
j_gene: TRBJ2-7
abundance: few
v_gene: TRBV9
d_gene: TRBD2

CDR3nt: TGTGCCAGCAGTTTAGGCTTCAATACGCAGTATTTT
CDR3aa: CASSLGFNTQYF
j_gene: TRBJ2-3
abundance: NA
v_gene: TRBV12-3/TRBV12-4
d_gene: NA

CDR3nt: TGTGCCACCAGCCCTGATCGCCTGAACACTGAAGCTTTCTTT
CDR3aa: CATSPDRLNTEAFF
j_gene: TRBJ1-1
abundance: few
v_gene: TRBV24-1
d_gene: NA

CDR3nt: TGTGCCAGCACCTTTGACGGGCGTGAAATCTCCTACGAGCAGTACTTC
CDR3aa: CASTFDGREISYEQYF
j_gene: TRBJ2-7
abundance: NA
v_gene: TRBV6-2/TRBV6-3
d_gene: NA

CDR3nt: TGTGCCATCAGTGGAACTAACGTACAGGGAAGTTATGGCTACACCTTC
CDR3aa: CAISGTNVQGSYGYTF
j_gene: TRBJ1-2
abundance: many
v_gene: TRBV10-3
d_gene: NA

CDR3nt: TGTGCCAGCAGCTTAGGCCCCGCGGGAGGCATCACCGGGGAACTGTTTTTT
CDR3aa: CASSLGPAGGITGELFF
j_gene: TRBJ2-2
abundance: NA
v_gene: TRBV7-2
d_gene: TRBD2

CDR3nt: TGCAGTGCTAGTAATTTTGACGGGGGTGGATCCTACGATGAGCAGTTCTTC
CDR3aa: CSASNFDGGGSYDEQFF
j_gene: TRBJ2-1
abundance: NA
v_gene: TRBV20-1
d_gene: NA

CDR3nt: TGCAGCGTTGAACTGGGTGTGTATGAGACCCAGTACTTC
CDR3aa: CSVELGVYETQYF
j_gene: TRBJ2-5
abundance: many
v_gene: TRBV29-1
d_gene: NA

CDR3nt: TGTGCCAGCAGTTTATCGCCCGGGGACCCCAACAATCAGCCCCAGCATTTT
CDR3aa: CASSLSPGDPNNQPQHF
j_gene: TRBJ1-5
abundance: NA
v_gene: TRBV27
d_gene: NA

CDR3nt: TGTGCCAGCAGCTTAACTCCGGGGGGAGAGCAGTTCTTC
CDR3aa: CASSLTPGGEQFF
j_gene: TRBJ2-1
abundance: NA
v_gene: TRBV7-3
d_gene: TRBD2

CDR3nt: TGCGCCAGCAGCTCACAGGCCCATTCCAATGAGCAGTTCTTC
CDR3aa: CASSSQAHSNEQFF
j_gene: TRBJ2-1
abundance: NA
v_gene: TRBV5-1
d_gene: NA

CDR3nt: TGTGCCAGCGCCTTCGGCGGGGATACGCAGTATTTT
CDR3aa: CASAFGGDTQYF
j_gene: TRBJ2-3
abundance: NA
v_gene: TRBV6-6
d_gene: NA

CDR3nt: TGTGCCAGCAGCTCAGCGGGTCGGAGCACAGATACGCAGTATTTT
CDR3aa: CASSSAGRSTDTQYF
j_gene: TRBJ2-3
abundance: many
v_gene: TRBV11-2
d_gene: NA

CDR3nt: TGTGCCAGCAGTTTCGCCAAGAACTATGGCTACACCTTC
CDR3aa: CASSFAKNYGYTF
j_gene: TRBJ1-2
abundance: NA
v_gene: TRBV27
d_gene: NA

CDR3nt: TGTGCCAGCAGTCTCCTCCTGATTAGCGGGAGTTACAATGAGCAGTTCTTC
CDR3aa: CASSLLLISGSYNEQFF
j_gene: TRBJ2-1
abundance: NA
v_gene: TRBV12-3/TRBV12-4
d_gene: TRBD2

CDR3nt: TGTGCCAGCAGTCTCAAGCGGGCCAGGAACACCGGGGAGCTGTTTTTT
CDR3aa: CASSLKRARNTGELFF
j_gene: TRBJ2-2
abundance: few
v_gene: TRBV6-2/TRBV6-3
d_gene: NA

CDR3nt: TGCAGTGCTACTGGGACTAGCGGGAGTCTTTACGAGCAGTACTTC
CDR3aa: CSATGTSGSLYEQYF
j_gene: TRBJ2-7
abundance: NA
v_gene: TRBV20-1
d_gene: TRBD2

CDR3nt: TGCAGTGCTAGAGATCCAGGACTAGCGGGGACCTCCTACGAGCAGTACTTC
CDR3aa: CSARDPGLAGTSYEQYF
j_gene: TRBJ2-7
abundance: NA
v_gene: TRBV20-1
d_gene: TRBD2

CDR3nt: TGCAGTGCAAAACAGGGGGCCTGGGAAAAACTGTTTTTT
CDR3aa: CSAKQGAWEKLFF
j_gene: TRBJ1-4
abundance: few
v_gene: TRBV20-1
d_gene: TRBD1

CDR3nt: TGTGCCAGCAGCTTAGCGGGAAGGGGGACCTACGAGCAGTACTTC
CDR3aa: CASSLAGRGTYEQYF
j_gene: TRBJ2-7
abundance: many
v_gene: TRBV7-6
d_gene: NA

CDR3nt: TGTGCCAGCAGCTTACCGGGACTAGCGTTGAACACCGGGGAGCTGTTTTTT
CDR3aa: CASSLPGLALNTGELFF
j_gene: TRBJ2-2
abundance: many
v_gene: TRBV11-2
d_gene: TRBD2

CDR3nt: TGTGCCAGCAGCCACCAAACAGGGGGCTCGGAGACCCAGTACTTC
CDR3aa: CASSHQTGGSETQYF
j_gene: TRBJ2-5
abundance: once
v_gene: TRBV11-3
d_gene: TRBD1

CDR3nt: TGCGCCAGCAGCTTGGGGGACATAAGGAACACTGAAGCTTTCTTT
CDR3aa: CASSLGDIRNTEAFF
j_gene: TRBJ1-1
abundance: medium-sized
v_gene: TRBV5-1
d_gene: NA

CDR3nt: TGTGCCAGCAGTTTAGGGGGGACAGGGTCAGCTGAAGCTTTCTTT
CDR3aa: CASSLGGTGSAEAFF
j_gene: TRBJ1-1
abundance: NA
v_gene: TRBV12-3/TRBV12-4
d_gene: TRBD1

CDR3nt: TGTGCCAGCAGCGGACAGTTGGGAGGTTGGGAGCTGTTTTTT
CDR3aa: CASSGQLGGWELFF
j_gene: TRBJ2-2
abundance: few
v_gene: TRBV9
d_gene: NA

CDR3nt: TGCGCCAGCAGCCAAATTCTGGGCGGGGGGCCCCGCAATGAGCAGTTCTTC
CDR3aa: CASSQILGGGPRNEQFF
j_gene: TRBJ2-1
abundance: NA
v_gene: TRBV4-1
d_gene: TRBD2

CDR3nt: TGTGCCAGCAGCCCGGGGTTGCGCGGGGGGATTACAGATACGCAGTATTTT
CDR3aa: CASSPGLRGGITDTQYF
j_gene: TRBJ2-3
abundance: NA
v_gene: TRBV7-8
d_gene: TRBD2

CDR3nt: TGCGCCAGCGGCTGGGACAGTCCCCCGGAAAAACTGTTTTTT
CDR3aa: CASGWDSPPEKLFF
j_gene: TRBJ1-4
abundance: NA
v_gene: TRBV5-1
d_gene: TRBD1

CDR3nt: TGCAGCGTGCTCCAGGGGACCAAAAACATTCAGTACTTC
CDR3aa: CSVLQGTKNIQYF
j_gene: TRBJ2-4
abundance: many
v_gene: TRBV29-1
d_gene: NA

CDR3nt: TGTGCCAGCAGTGTGGGACGTAATTCACCCCTCCACTTT
CDR3aa: CASSVGRNSPLHF
j_gene: TRBJ1-6
abundance: NA
v_gene: TRBV2
d_gene: NA

CDR3nt: TGTGCCAGCAGTTCCGGGACAACGGGGGGTAACTATGGCTACACCTTC
CDR3aa: CASSSGTTGGNYGYTF
j_gene: TRBJ1-2
abundance: few
v_gene: TRBV6-2/TRBV6-3
d_gene: NA

CDR3nt: TGTGCCAGCAAACAGGGCGGCAATCAGCCCCAGCATTTT
CDR3aa: CASKQGGNQPQHF
j_gene: TRBJ1-5
abundance: few
v_gene: TRBV2
d_gene: NA

CDR3nt: TGCGCCAGCAGAAGGGAGAGGGAGCAGTACTTC
CDR3aa: CASRREREQYF
j_gene: TRBJ2-7
abundance: few
v_gene: TRBV5-1
d_gene: NA

CDR3nt: TGTGCCAGCAGCCGGGAGGGAACTATCACCGGGGAGCTGTTTTTT
CDR3aa: CASSREGTITGELFF
j_gene: TRBJ2-2
abundance: NA
v_gene: TRBV13
d_gene: TRBD2

CDR3nt: TGTGCCAGCAGTTTAGGGTCACGGAACACCGGGGAGCTGTTTTTT
CDR3aa: CASSLGSRNTGELFF
j_gene: TRBJ2-2
abundance: few
v_gene: TRBV12-3/TRBV12-4
d_gene: NA

CDR3nt: TGTGCCAGCAGTTTGGATTTGGTCGCGGATCAGCCCCAGCATTTT
CDR3aa: CASSLDLVADQPQHF
j_gene: TRBJ1-5
abundance: NA
v_gene: TRBV12-3/TRBV12-4
d_gene: NA